The 22 T cell receptor beta chains in this list originate from one sample, sequenced in a study of T cell responses to AZD1222 COVID-19 vaccine. TCRdb's copy holds only in-frame clones and misses some; the assay was immunoSEQ multiplex PCR. The repertoire holds about 89,000 clones, with around 91% as singletons. Source: peripheral blood, taken on day 0 of MenACWY control vaccination. All receptors come from an adult in good health.

The chain links TRBV28 to TRBJ2-3, with a weak D call TRBD1 (5 bases). The germline V gene has CDR1 MDHEN and CDR2 SYDVKM. This CDR3 is 19 amino acids long. V was trimmed by 4 bases and J by 6 bases, leaving 29 bases between them. This CDR3 is CASSSNLRPDRMSTDTQYF. The CDR3 DNA reads TGTGCCAGCAGTTCAAACCTAAGACCAGACAGAATGTCCACCGATACGCAGTATTTT.

The chain is built from TRBV5-6 and TRBJ2-7; 7 bases are a match to TRBD1. This CDR3 region has 14 residues. Germline trimming cut 5 bases from V and 2 bases from J; bases unmatched to any gene: 7. CDR1 and CDR2 (germline): SGHDT, YYEEEE. CDR3 sequence: CASRSTGTAYEQYF. The CDR3 coding sequence is TGTGCCAGCAGATCCACCGGGACAGCCTACGAGCAGTACTTC.

The rearrangement uses TRBV25-1 and TRBJ2-1; 10 bases map to TRBD2. CDR3 length: 15 residues. Trimming at V came to 7 bases and at J to 7 bases, leaving 10 bases not matched to a gene. Per the germline V gene, CDR1 is MGHDK and CDR2 is SYGVNS. The chain's CDR3 is CASTGGLAGANEQFF. CDR3 nucleotide sequence: TGTGCCAGCACCGGAGGCCTAGCGGGGGCAAATGAGCAGTTCTTC.

The chain recombines TRBV28 with TRBJ1-2, with D uncertain. The CDR3 loop spans 15 amino acids. The germline V gene encodes CDR1 MDHEN and CDR2 SYDVKM. V lost 6 bases, J lost 0 bases, and 14 bases lay in between. As DNA, the CDR3 is TGTGCCAGCAGCCCCCCGGGTAGAACTAACTATGGCTACACCTTC. Its protein is CASSPPGRTNYGYTF.

V and J are TRBV5-1 and TRBJ2-1; D is unresolved. With 6 bases removed from V and 4 bases from J, the gap between germline ends came to 8 bases. The CDR3 covers 12 residues. Germline CDR1 is SGHRS and CDR2 is YFSETQ. CDR3 DNA sequence: TGCGCCAGCAAAACCGGGTACAATGAGCAGTTCTTC. It encodes CASKTGYNEQFF.

The V call is TRBV14, the J call TRBJ2-5, with 10 bases matching TRBD2. CDR3 length equals 18 residues. With 0 bases clipped from V and 2 bases from J, the junction kept 9 bases outside the gene matches. Per the germline V gene, CDR1 is SGHDN and CDR2 is FVKESK. CDR3 region: CASSQDGILLAGQETQYF. In DNA form, the CDR3 reads TGTGCCAGCAGCCAAGATGGTATACTACTAGCGGGACAAGAGACCCAGTACTTC. The full variable domain, rest sourced from reference TRBV14 and TRBJ2-5, is EAGVTQFPSHSVIEKGQTVTLRCDPISGHDNLYWYRRVMGKEIKFLLHFVKESKQDESGMPNNRFLAERTGGTYSTLKVQPAELEDSGVYFCASSQDGILLAGQETQYFGPGTRLLVL.

In DNA, the CDR3 is TGTGCCAGCAGCTTCCAGGAGGATAGCTATGGCTACACCTTC. Amino acids: CASSFQEDSYGYTF. This chain joins TRBV7-2 and TRBJ1-2, with D uncertain. The CDR3 has 14 residues. Germline assignment: CDR1 SGHTA and CDR2 FQGNSA. Trimming pared 3 bases from V and 4 bases from J, leaving 12 bases between.

CDR3 nucleotide sequence: TGTGCCAGCAGTTACGCGATGGGACGGGAGTTTAGCACAGATACGCAGTATTTT. Protein sequence: CASSYAMGREFSTDTQYF. This chain links TRBV6-2 or TRBV6-3 with TRBJ2-3; a possible D gene is TRBD2 (6 bases). The CDR3 runs 18 residues. V was clipped by 2 bases and J by 0 bases, with 18 bases between them. CDR1 is MNHEY and CDR2 is SVGEGT in the germline V gene.

The chain uses TRBV28 and TRBJ2-6; TRBD1 agrees at 7 bases. The CDR3 extends over 15 amino acids. Germline V gene lookup returns CDR1 MDHEN and CDR2 SYDVKM. Trimming removed 5 bases from V and 1 base from J; junction bases left unmatched: 2. Written as DNA, the CDR3 is TGTGCCAGCAGTAGACAGGGTTCTGGGGCCAACGTCCTGACTTTC. Translated: CASSRQGSGANVLTF.

The V and J genes are TRBV6-5 and TRBJ1-4; D is uncertain. Germline CDR1 and CDR2: MNHEY and SVGAGI. There are 15 residues in the CDR3. Trimming removed 5 bases at V and 5 bases at J, with 15 bases between. The CDR3 region is CASSPSGVRNEKLFF. CDR3 DNA sequence: TGTGCCAGCAGTCCCTCAGGCGTCCGGAATGAAAAACTGTTTTTT.

In this sample, this clone turned up a few times. The V call is TRBV27, the J call TRBJ1-4; D call uncertain. V lost 3 bases and J 1 base, leaving 3 bases between the germline ends. The CDR3 consists of 13 residues. Germline-derived CDR1 and CDR2 are MNHEY and SMNVEV (reference sequence). CDR3 residues: CASSFRTNEKLFF. CDR3 bases: TGTGCCAGCAGTTTTAGAACTAATGAAAAACTGTTTTTT.

V is TRBV5-6 and J is TRBJ2-7; D may be TRBD1 (6 bases). This CDR3 contains 14 residues. V was pared by 4 bases and J by 7 bases, with 18 bases between. From germline, CDR1 is SGHDT and CDR2 YYEEEE. CDR3 region: CASSPPGTPVEQYF. In DNA, the CDR3 is TGTGCCAGCAGCCCCCCCGGGACACCGGTGGAGCAGTACTTC. The variable domain in full, completed from reference TRBV5-6 and TRBJ2-7, reads DAGVTQSPTHLIKTRGQQVTLRCSPKSGHDTVSWYQQALGQGPQFIFQYYEEEERQRGNFPDRFSGHQFPNYSSELNVNALLLGDSALYLCASSPPGTPVEQYFGPGTRLTVT.

This chain's CDR3 is CASSVGTGAYNEQFF. The CDR3 coding sequence is TGTGCCAGCAGTGTGGGAACAGGAGCTTACAATGAGCAGTTCTTC. The chain employs TRBV28 and TRBJ2-1, with TRBD1 as a possible D gene (5 bases). Germline assignment: CDR1 MDHEN and CDR2 SYDVKM. V shed 5 bases and J shed 4 bases, with 15 bases lying between them. The CDR3 consists of 15 residues.

The chain joins TRBV28 to TRBJ2-7, with a possible D match to TRBD2 (6 bases). The V end was cut by 6 bases, the J end by 5 bases, with 20 bases between. Germline V lookup: CDR1 MDHEN, CDR2 SYDVKM. CDR3 size: 15 residues. The CDR3: CASSVGGAFRNEQYF. CDR3 bases: TGTGCCAGCAGCGTCGGGGGTGCGTTTAGGAACGAGCAGTACTTC.

The count of this clone is one. The gene calls are TRBV6-5 and TRBJ1-2; D perhaps matches TRBD1 (5 bases). Trimming took 6 bases from V and 7 from J, leaving 9 bases between them. The germline V gene encodes CDR1 MNHEY and CDR2 SVGAGI. The CDR3 runs 11 residues. CDR3 nucleotides: TGTGCCAGCAGCCAGGGTTTTGGCTACACCTTC. This codes for CASSQGFGYTF.

The chain links TRBV5-6 to TRBJ2-1; 7 bases align to TRBD1. V shed 0 bases and J 4 bases; nucleotides not matched to a gene: 4. CDR1 SGHDT and CDR2 YYEEEE come from the germline V gene. CDR3 length: 15 residues. The DNA for the CDR3 is TGTGCCAGCAGCTTGGGGGGGACAGTATACAATGAGCAGTTCTTC. Its translation is CASSLGGTVYNEQFF.

The chain employs TRBV19 and TRBJ2-5, with 9 bases matching TRBD2. CDR3 size: 16 residues. Germline V gives CDR1 LNHDA, CDR2 SQIVND (reference sequence). V dropped 4 bases and J dropped 0; count of bases not matched to a gene: 6. CDR3: CASSTAGGTYQETQYF. The CDR3 coding sequence is TGTGCCAGTAGTACAGCGGGAGGCACGTACCAAGAGACCCAGTACTTC. Full variable domain (rest looked up from reference TRBV19 and TRBJ2-5): DGGITQSPKYLFRKEGQNVTLSCEQNLNHDAMYWYRQDPGQGLRLIYYSQIVNDFQKGDIAEGYSVSREKKESFPLTVTSAQKNPTAFYLCASSTAGGTYQETQYFGPGTRLLVL.

The genes are TRBV7-9 and TRBJ2-7; D unresolved. There are 11 residues in the CDR3. Trimming cost V 8 bases and J 4 bases, with 9 bases left between them. Germline assignment: CDR1 SEHNR and CDR2 FQNEAQ (reference sequence). CDR3 sequence reads: CASAQGYEQYF. The CDR3 DNA reads TGTGCCAGCGCCCAAGGGTACGAGCAGTACTTC.

The rearrangement joins TRBV7-8 to TRBJ1-2, with D uncertain. The V gene lost 1 base and the J gene lost 4 bases, with 7 bases spanning the gap. This CDR3 is 13 amino acids long. CDR1 and CDR2 from the germline V gene are SGHVS and FQNEAQ. Here the CDR3 reads CASSLVEGYGYTF. The CDR3 bases are TGTGCCAGCAGCTTAGTGGAGGGCTATGGCTACACCTTC.

The chain combines TRBV6-1 with TRBJ2-3, with D possibly being TRBD1 or TRBD2 (5 bases each). Germline assignment: CDR1 MNHNS and CDR2 SASEGT. CDR3 length equals 14 residues. Trimming stripped 3 bases from V and 2 bases from J, with 9 bases between. In nucleotides, the CDR3 is TGTGCCAGCAGTGAGATGGGGGACACAGATACGCAGTATTTT. Translation: CASSEMGDTDTQYF.

V is TRBV18 and J is TRBJ1-4; D perhaps matches TRBD1 (5 bases). The CDR3 spans 14 residues. CDR1 KGHSH and CDR2 LQKENI come from the germline V gene. Trimming removed 8 bases at V and 7 bases at J, with 17 bases between. The CDR3 sequence is CASPHRPELEKLFF. DNA for the CDR3: TGTGCCAGCCCACACAGGCCAGAGCTTGAAAAACTGTTTTTT.

The chain has TRBV2 and TRBJ1-6, with D perhaps TRBD1 (5 bases). V gave up 3 bases and J gave up 14 bases, with 17 bases separating them. This CDR3 region has 14 residues. CDR1 and CDR2 (germline): SNHLY, FYNNEI. The CDR3 DNA reads as TGTGCCAGCAGTGATGTCTTGAGGGGTACAGCCCTCCACTTT. Its translation is CASSDVLRGTALHF.